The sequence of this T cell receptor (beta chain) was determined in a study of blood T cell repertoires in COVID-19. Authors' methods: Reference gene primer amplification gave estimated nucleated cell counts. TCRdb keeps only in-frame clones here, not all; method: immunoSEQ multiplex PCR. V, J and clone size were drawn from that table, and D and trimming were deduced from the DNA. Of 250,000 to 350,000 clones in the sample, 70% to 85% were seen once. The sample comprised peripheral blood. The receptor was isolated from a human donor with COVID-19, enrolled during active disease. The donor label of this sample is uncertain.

This CDR3 is CASNRWGQGARDIQYF. In DNA, the CDR3 is TGTGCCAGCAACAGGTGGGGACAGGGGGCGCGTGACATTCAGTACTTC. The chain carries TRBV7-9 and TRBJ2-4; the match to TRBD1 covers 12 bases. Germline CDR1 SEHNR, CDR2 FQNEAQ (reference sequence). Unmatched junction bases numbered 12, after V lost 7 bases and J lost 8 bases. The CDR3 contains 16 residues. Drawing the rest from reference TRBV7-9 and TRBJ2-4, the complete variable domain is DTGVSQNPRHKITKRGQNVTFRCDPISEHNRLYWYRQTLGQGPEFLTYFQNEAQLEKSRLLSDRFSAERPKGSFSTLEIQRTEQGDSAMYLCASNRWGQGARDIQYFGAGTRLSVL.